One sample yielded the 11 T cell receptor beta chains listed below, sequenced in a study of blood T cell repertoires in COVID-19. The assay was immunoSEQ multiplex PCR, and TCRdb's table has in-frame clones only and misses some. Among approximately 300,000 clones listed, roughly nine tenths were seen once. Material: PBMCs or T cells enriched from blood (not recorded which). Every receptor here comes from a woman aged 30 to 39 who had recovered from COVID-19.

The V call is TRBV5-5, the J call TRBJ1-4, with D tentatively TRBD1 (6 bases). CDR1 is SGHKS and CDR2 is YYEKEE in the germline V gene (reference sequence). The V end lost 3 bases, the J end lost 4 bases, and 19 bases lay between the germline ends. The CDR3 has 17 amino acids. CDR3 sequence: CASSSGRMTGDNEKLFF. The DNA of the CDR3 is TGTGCCAGCAGCTCTGGGCGGATGACAGGCGATAATGAAAAACTGTTTTTT.

The rearrangement joins TRBV7-9 to TRBJ1-1, with TRBD1 as a possible D gene (5 bases). This CDR3 has 16 amino acids. V was clipped by 6 bases and J by 0 bases, with 17 bases between them. CDR1 is SEHNR, CDR2 FQNEAQ, per germline (reference sequence). The CDR3 bases are TGTGCCAGCAGTTCGACAGACCCTATTATGAACACTGAAGCTTTCTTT. Its protein product is CASSSTDPIMNTEAFF.

The V gene is TRBV10-3, the J gene TRBJ2-3, with D unresolved. The CDR3 is made up of 13 amino acids. The V end was cut by 6 bases, the J end by 0 bases, with 7 bases between. Germline loops: CDR1 ENHRY, CDR2 SYGVKD. CDR3 DNA sequence: TGTGCCATCAGATCCCCAAGCACAGATACGCAGTATTTT. Its protein is CAIRSPSTDTQYF.

This clone was seen a single time. The J gene is TRBJ1-2, the V gene TRBV7-9, with D possibly matching TRBD1 (6 bases). V was clipped by 5 bases and J by 4 bases, with 20 bases between them. The CDR3 contains 16 residues. Germline V gene sequence: CDR1 SEHNR, CDR2 FQNEAQ (reference sequence). The CDR3 DNA is TGTGCCAGCAGCCCAAGACAGGCTGCGATAGGCTATGGCTACACCTTC. This translates into CASSPRQAAIGYGYTF.

The rearrangement links TRBV7-9 to TRBJ2-2; TRBD1 matches 7 bases. Trimming took 1 base from V and 4 from J; bases not matched to a gene: 9. Germline CDR1 reads SEHNR; CDR2 reads FQNEAQ (reference sequence). The length of the CDR3 is 17 residues. CDR3 in amino acids: CASSLGTGRGVTGELFF. The DNA for the CDR3 is TGTGCCAGCAGCTTAGGGACAGGTAGAGGAGTCACCGGGGAGCTGTTTTTT.

The chain uses TRBV5-5 and TRBJ1-2; D unclear. Germline assignment: CDR1 SGHKS and CDR2 YYEKEE (reference sequence). CDR3 length: 18 residues. Trimming took off 5 bases at V and 4 bases at J, with 27 bases between the two ends. The CDR3 spells CASRVTTPWAANRYGYTF. The CDR3 region has the DNA TGTGCCAGCAGAGTAACAACCCCTTGGGCCGCGAACCGCTATGGCTACACCTTC.

The count of this clone is one. J is TRBJ2-7 and V is TRBV6-2 or TRBV6-3, with a weak D call TRBD2 (5 bases). Germline values: CDR1 MNHEY, CDR2 SVGEGT. Trimming removed 4 bases from V and 0 bases from J, with 13 bases in between. This CDR3 has 15 amino acids. CDR3 sequence (DNA): TGTGCCAGCAGTTCCGAGAGGGTTCACTCCTACGAGCAGTACTTC. Translating gives CASSSERVHSYEQYF.

V and J are TRBV5-1 and TRBJ1-2, with 7 bases matching TRBD1. Germline V gene sequence: CDR1 SGHRS, CDR2 YFSETQ. Trimming took 6 bases from V and 3 from J; bases not matched to a gene: 11. The CDR3 has 15 residues. The chain's CDR3 is CASKQGQGDYYGYTF. The CDR3 bases are TGCGCCAGCAAACAGGGGCAGGGGGATTACTATGGCTACACCTTC.

The chain employs TRBV2 and TRBJ2-7; 9 nucleotides agree with TRBD1. Germline V gives CDR1 SNHLY, CDR2 FYNNEI. J was trimmed by 3 bases and V by 1 base; bases with no gene match: 10. The CDR3 contains 17 residues. The CDR3 region has the DNA TGTGCCAGCAGTGAAGGGCCTTTCGGGACAGGGTTCTACGAGCAGTACTTC. It specifies CASSEGPFGTGFYEQYF.

With respect to this clone: At one of its ends the junction is not consistent with the germline gene, which may arise from a read error. The chain carries TRBV5-1 and TRBJ2-5; the match to TRBD2 covers 11 bases. Germline V lookup: CDR1 SGHRS, CDR2 YFSETQ. The CDR3 runs to 18 residues. CDR3 residues: CARSLAVAGGPGQETQYF. Here the CDR3 DNA reads TGCGCCCGCAGCTTGGCCGTAGCGGGGGGGCCGGGGCAAGAGACCCAGTACTTC.

This clone was detected once. The genes are TRBV4-1 and TRBJ1-1; weak D call: TRBD1 (5 bases). Trimming left V 7 bases short and J 5 bases short, with 17 bases between. The CDR3 runs 14 residues. Looked up from germline, CDR1 is MGHRA and CDR2 is YSYEKL. CDR3 nucleotide sequence: TGCGCCAGCATTCCCAGGACCAAGGGGACTGAAGCTTTCTTT. Amino acid sequence: CASIPRTKGTEAFF.